This is a list of T cell receptor beta chains from one sample in a study of blood T cell repertoires in COVID-19. Assay used: immunoSEQ multiplex PCR; TCRdb lists only in-frame clones, some missing. The sample contains 150,000 or so clones, around 73% of which appear only once. Sequencing was performed on peripheral blood. The receptor set was obtained from a woman aged 45-60 years with active or convalescent COVID-19. CDR3s include the opening cysteine and the closing phenylalanine or tryptophan. D genes are given only for firm matches. Expanded clones get a size class; other rows say once, few or many, or leave the size out.

V gene	J gene	clone size	CDR3 length	D gene	CDR3 protein	CDR3 DNA
TRBV2	TRBJ2-7	.	13	.	CASTPVGVGEQYF	TGTGCCAGCACCCCAGTGGGAGTTGGCGAGCAGTACTTC
TRBV29-1	TRBJ2-3	.	13	.	CSAQPSSADTQYF	TGCAGCGCCCAGCCCTCGAGCGCAGATACGCAGTATTTT
TRBV5-1	TRBJ1-2	.	14	TRBD1	CASSYTGGDYGYTF	TGCGCCAGCAGCTACACAGGGGGCGACTATGGCTACACCTTC
TRBV25-1	TRBJ2-1	once	13	.	CASSESRYNEQFF	TGTGCCAGCAGTGAATCCAGGTACAATGAGCAGTTCTTC
TRBV10-3	TRBJ2-4	.	17	TRBD2	CAISPTSGRATINIQYF	TGTGCCATCAGCCCTACTAGCGGGAGGGCAACAATAAACATTCAGTACTTC
TRBV4-3	TRBJ1-2	.	17	.	CASSLYQGQLPYYGYTF	TGCGCCAGCAGCCTATACCAAGGACAGTTGCCTTATTATGGCTACACCTTC
TRBV4-3	TRBJ1-6	.	16	TRBD1	CASSQAGQGARSPLHF	TGCGCCAGCAGCCAGGCCGGACAGGGGGCGCGTTCACCCCTCCACTTT
TRBV28	TRBJ1-4	few	13	.	CASSPQEDEKLFF	TGTGCCAGCAGCCCCCAGGAAGATGAAAAACTGTTTTTT
TRBV5-5	TRBJ2-7	few	14	TRBD1	CASSIGTGYYEQYF	TGTGCCAGCAGCATAGGGACAGGGTATTACGAGCAGTACTTC
TRBV27	TRBJ2-3	few	13	.	CASISVYTDTQYF	TGTGCCAGCATCAGCGTATACACAGATACGCAGTATTTT
TRBV5-5	TRBJ1-2	.	15	.	CASSFRGRRDYGYTF	TGTGCCAGCAGCTTCAGGGGACGTCGGGACTATGGCTACACCTTC
TRBV7-2	TRBJ2-3	.	14	.	CASSLALATDTQYF	TGTGCCAGCAGCTTAGCCCTAGCTACAGATACGCAGTATTTT
TRBV4-3	TRBJ1-6	.	13	.	CASSPEVESPLHF	TGCGCCAGCAGCCCCGAGGTCGAGTCACCCCTCCACTTT
TRBV29-1	TRBJ1-1	.	12	TRBD1	CSHRGLGTEAFF	TGCAGCCATAGGGGGCTCGGGACTGAAGCTTTCTTT
TRBV19	TRBJ1-4	.	13	.	CASWGDGIEKLFF	TGTGCCAGTTGGGGGGACGGCATCGAAAAACTGTTTTTT
TRBV29-1	TRBJ1-1	.	14	.	CSGIRGHLNTEAFF	TGCAGCGGCATTCGGGGACATTTGAACACTGAAGCTTTCTTT
TRBV29-1	TRBJ1-3	.	16	TRBD1	CSVDRTGAGSGNTIYF	TGCAGCGTTGACCGGACAGGGGCCGGCTCTGGAAACACCATATATTTT
TRBV28	TRBJ2-1	.	14	TRBD2	CASSLPSGSNEQFF	TGTGCCAGCAGTTTACCCAGCGGGAGCAATGAGCAGTTCTTC
TRBV15	TRBJ2-5	few	17	TRBD2	CATSRDQGLAGVETQYF	TGTGCCACCAGCAGAGATCAGGGACTAGCGGGAGTCGAGACCCAGTACTTC
TRBV7-2	TRBJ2-7	.	16	TRBD1	CASSLGGGTGYYEQYF	TGTGCCAGCAGCTTAGGGGGCGGGACAGGTTACTACGAGCAGTACTTC
TRBV28	TRBJ2-5	once	14	TRBD1	CASSPYRGQETQYF	TGTGCCAGCAGTCCCTACAGGGGGCAAGAGACCCAGTACTTC
TRBV5-6	TRBJ2-5	.	13	.	CASSLDRGETQYF	TGTGCCAGCAGCTTGGATCGGGGGGAGACCCAGTACTTC
TRBV7-8	TRBJ2-2	once	15	TRBD2	CASSRTSGNTGELFF	TGTGCCAGCAGCCGGACTAGCGGGAACACCGGGGAGCTGTTTTTT
TRBV9	TRBJ1-4	once	16	TRBD1	CASSPFGGQGDEKLFF	TGTGCCAGCAGCCCTTTCGGCGGACAGGGGGATGAAAAACTGTTTTTT
TRBV6-5	TRBJ2-7	once	14	TRBD1	CAGLRGGGSYEQYF	TGTGCCGGCCTGAGAGGGGGCGGGTCCTACGAGCAGTACTTC
TRBV4-3	TRBJ1-2	few	18	TRBD1	CASSQDNQERGRNYGYTF	TGCGCCAGCAGCCAAGATAATCAGGAGAGGGGGCGAAACTATGGCTACACCTTC
TRBV7-8	TRBJ2-2	.	18	TRBD2	CASSRPGTSGSNTGELFF	TGTGCCAGCAGCCGACCCGGGACTAGCGGGTCGAACACCGGGGAGCTGTTTTTT
TRBV7-2	TRBJ1-1	few	15	.	CASSLEHRSGTEAFF	TGTGCCAGCAGCTTAGAGCACAGGTCGGGTACTGAAGCTTTCTTT
TRBV28	TRBJ2-7	.	16	TRBD2	CASSVLGTSRSYEQYF	TGTGCCAGCAGTGTCTTAGGGACTAGCAGATCCTACGAGCAGTACTTC
TRBV27	TRBJ2-2	.	17	.	CASSFRVVATNTGELFF	TGTGCCAGCAGTTTTCGCGTGGTAGCGACGAACACCGGGGAGCTGTTTTTT
TRBV10-1	TRBJ1-5	.	12	.	CASRRGNKPQHF	TGCGCCAGCAGAAGGGGAAATAAGCCCCAGCATTTT
TRBV5-1	TRBJ2-1	.	15	TRBD1	CASSLNRDRGHEQFF	TGCGCCAGCAGCTTAAACCGGGACAGGGGACATGAGCAGTTCTTC
TRBV19	TRBJ1-5	once	14	.	CASTKWGVHQPQHF	TGTGCCAGTACTAAATGGGGGGTCCATCAGCCCCAGCATTTT
TRBV7-2	TRBJ1-5	.	13	.	CASRQGPNQPQHF	TGTGCCAGCAGACAGGGCCCCAATCAGCCCCAGCATTTT
TRBV18	TRBJ1-1	.	11	.	CASSSQWAAFF	TGTGCCAGCTCCTCTCAGTGGGCGGCTTTCTTT
TRBV4-3	TRBJ2-7	.	18	.	CASSQEVDTGRGGYEQYF	TGCGCCAGCAGCCAAGAGGTGGACACGGGAAGGGGAGGCTACGAGCAGTACTTC
TRBV7-3	TRBJ2-3	many	17	.	CASSPPGGGSGTDTQYF	TGTGCCAGCAGCCCGCCCGGGGGCGGGAGTGGGACAGATACGCAGTATTTT
TRBV28	TRBJ1-5	once	12	.	CASRTPDQPQHF	TGTGCCAGCAGAACACCTGATCAGCCCCAGCATTTT
TRBV19	TRBJ1-2	.	15	TRBD1	CASSDPGTGARGYTF	TGTGCCAGTAGTGATCCCGGGACAGGGGCTAGGGGCTACACCTTC
TRBV29-1	TRBJ1-1	few	13	TRBD1	CSVAQGEGAAAFF	TGCAGCGTTGCCCAAGGTGAGGGGGCAGCGGCTTTCTTT
TRBV4-2	TRBJ1-6	.	14	.	CASSHPSRNSPLHF	TGTGCCAGCAGCCACCCCTCGAGAAATTCACCCCTCCACTTT
TRBV27	TRBJ2-2	.	15	TRBD1	CASSNGQARAGELFF	TGTGCCAGCAGTAACGGACAGGCCAGGGCCGGGGAGCTGTTTTTT
TRBV20-1	TRBJ2-1	once	14	TRBD2	CSASGGGSYNEQFF	TGCAGTGCTAGTGGGGGGGGTTCCTACAATGAGCAGTTCTTC
TRBV19	TRBJ1-1	.	14	.	CASTLGSHNTEAFF	TGTGCCAGTACCCTAGGGAGTCATAACACTGAAGCTTTCTTT
TRBV4-3	TRBJ1-3	.	16	.	CASSQDRQETGNTIYF	TGCGCCAGCAGCCAGGACAGACAGGAGACTGGAAACACCATATATTTT
TRBV7-2	TRBJ2-1	.	13	.	CASSGGSYNEQFF	TGTGCCAGCAGCGGGGGGTCCTACAATGAGCAGTTCTTC
TRBV30	TRBJ1-4	.	14	.	CAWSVASVDEKLFF	TGTGCCTGGAGTGTGGCGAGCGTGGATGAAAAACTGTTTTTT
TRBV5-6	TRBJ1-3	.	18	TRBD1	CASSLLGQELETGNTIYF	TGTGCCAGCAGCTTGCTGGGACAGGAGTTAGAAACTGGAAACACCATATATTTT
TRBV29-1	TRBJ2-1	.	15	TRBD2	CSVGSLAGTYNEQFF	TGCAGCGTTGGTTCTCTAGCGGGGACCTACAATGAGCAGTTCTTC
TRBV6-2/TRBV6-3	TRBJ2-1	.	18	TRBD2	CASSRTSGRALPYNEQFF	TGTGCCAGCAGTCGGACTAGCGGGAGGGCACTTCCCTACAATGAGCAGTTCTTC
TRBV7-8	TRBJ1-5	.	18	.	CASSLGHQQGSFNQPQHF	TGTGCCAGCAGCTTAGGCCATCAACAGGGCAGCTTCAATCAGCCCCAGCATTTT
TRBV30	TRBJ1-5	.	15	.	CAWSSGTRSNQPQHF	TGTGCCTGGAGCTCCGGGACACGCAGCAATCAGCCCCAGCATTTT
TRBV27	TRBJ1-5	.	15	.	CASSLGVYSNQPQHF	TGTGCCAGCAGTTTAGGAGTATATAGCAATCAGCCCCAGCATTTT
TRBV4-3	TRBJ2-3	.	19	TRBD1	CASSLLGTGGPGSTDTQYF	TGCGCCAGCAGCCTCCTGGGGACAGGGGGACCAGGGAGCACAGATACGCAGTATTTT
TRBV5-4	TRBJ2-2	.	17	TRBD2	CASSLRAGGPGTGELFF	TGTGCCAGCAGCTTACGAGCGGGGGGGCCGGGGACCGGGGAGCTGTTTTTT
TRBV3-1/TRBV3-2	TRBJ2-2	.	14	.	CASSPTTNTGELFF	TGTGCCAGCAGCCCGACAACGAACACCGGGGAGCTGTTTTTT
TRBV6-5	TRBJ1-2	once	14	.	CASSYSSANYGYTF	TGTGCCAGCAGTTACTCGAGTGCAAACTATGGCTACACCTTC
TRBV19	TRBJ1-1	few	13	.	CASSIAGDTEAFF	TGTGCCAGTAGTATTGCCGGGGACACTGAAGCTTTCTTT
TRBV7-2	TRBJ2-2	.	13	.	CASSVLSAGELFF	TGTGCCAGCTCCGTTCTGAGCGCCGGGGAGCTGTTTTTT